Listed here are 3 T cell receptor beta chains from one sample, sequenced in a study of T cells after posttransplantation cyclophosphamide. Sequenced by immunoSEQ multiplex PCR; TCRdb stores in-frame clones only, minus some. In total the sample includes several thousand clones, none of them seen once. Busulfan-fludarabine conditioning, marrow transplant, and cyclophosphamide on days +3 and +4 were administered. This sample comprised PBMCs, obtained after allogeneic stem cell transplant with posttransplant cyclophosphamide. The source of these receptors is a female patient aged 45-65 years who received an allogeneic stem cell transplant from an unrelated donor, was CMV-positive, and had acute GVHD only. Some T cells may trace back to the graft donor.

This clone ranks as medium-sized. CDR3 in DNA: TGTGCCACCGCGGCTAGCGGGAGCACAGATACGCAGTATTTT. Residues: CATAASGSTDTQYF. V gene TRBV10-3 combines with J gene TRBJ2-3, with 8 bases lining up with TRBD2. V shed 10 bases, J shed 0 bases, and the junction held 6 bases outside the gene matches. The CDR3 extends over 14 amino acids. Germline V gene sequence: CDR1 ENHRY, CDR2 SYGVKD.

This clone occurred a few times. The chain combines TRBV7-2 with TRBJ2-1; the match to TRBD2 covers 16 bases. Looked up from germline, CDR1 is SGHTA and CDR2 is FQGNSA. This CDR3 is built from 19 residues. V trimming: 5 bases; J trimming: 4 bases; junction bases outside the gene matches: 11. This chain's CDR3 is CASSPGPGLAGGSYNEQFF. The CDR3 DNA is TGTGCCAGCAGCCCAGGGCCGGGACTAGCGGGAGGGTCATACAATGAGCAGTTCTTC. Based on the CDR3 plus reference TRBV7-2 and TRBJ2-1, the full variable domain is GAGVSQSPSNKVTEKGKDVELRCDPISGHTALYWYRQSLGQGLEFLIYFQGNSAPDKSGLPSDRFSAERTGGSVSTLTIQRTQQEDSAVYLCASSPGPGLAGGSYNEQFFGPGTRLTVL.

By proportion, this clone is medium-sized. The DNA of the CDR3 is TGTGCCAGCAGCCCCGGACTAGCGGGAGGCCGTGGCGGGGAGCTGTTTTTT. Its protein product is CASSPGLAGGRGGELFF. The genes are TRBV7-9 and TRBJ2-2; 14 bases map to TRBD2. Trimming took 5 bases from V and 7 from J; bases not matched to a gene: 9. CDR1 is SEHNR, CDR2 FQNEAQ, per germline (reference sequence). CDR3 size: 17 residues.